The 6 T cell receptor beta chains below come from one sample, sequenced in a study of siplizumab effects on memory and regulatory T cells. Sequencing was performed with immunoSEQ multiplex PCR; in TCRdb, only in-frame clones are kept and a portion is missing. Of about 100,000 clones detected, over 90% appear once; the ten largest clones hold 1% to 1.5%. The specimen sequenced was non-Treg CD4+ T cells sorted from blood. These receptors originate from a human donor in good health.

The genes are TRBV7-3 and TRBJ1-1, with D perhaps matching TRBD1 (5 bases). CDR3 size: 14 residues. Germline V lookup: CDR1 SGHTA, CDR2 FQGTGA. Trimming removed 1 base at V and 6 bases at J, with 12 bases between. CDR3 loop: CASSLSGGLAEAFF. For the CDR3, the DNA is TGTGCCAGCAGCTTAAGCGGGGGATTGGCTGAAGCTTTCTTT.

The chain links TRBV4-1 to TRBJ2-3; TRBD2 agrees at 7 bases. Germline V gene data show CDR1 as MGHRA and CDR2 as YSYEKL. There are 16 residues in the CDR3. V shed 2 bases and J 5 bases; nucleotides not matched to a gene: 10. The CDR3 protein is CASSQRLADRGDTQYF. CDR3 in DNA: TGCGCCAGCAGCCAAAGACTAGCCGACCGAGGAGATACGCAGTATTTT.

This chain links TRBV10-3 with TRBJ2-1; weak D call: TRBD2 (5 bases). V lost 7 bases to trimming and J lost 6 bases, with 13 bases between them. The germline gives CDR1 ENHRY, CDR2 SYGVKD. The CDR3 spans 13 residues. CDR3 DNA sequence: TGTGCCATCAACCGGGAATCAAGCAATGAGCAGTTCTTC. Its translation: CAINRESSNEQFF.

The genes are TRBV28 and TRBJ1-2; 12 nucleotides line up with TRBD1. CDR3 length: 15 amino acids. Germline V lookup: CDR1 MDHEN, CDR2 SYDVKM. J was trimmed by 6 bases and V by 6 bases; bases with no gene match: 8. This chain's CDR3 is CASRRPGTGGHGYTF. In nucleotides, the CDR3 is TGTGCCAGCAGAAGACCCGGGACAGGGGGCCATGGCTACACCTTC.

The chain carries TRBV4-1 and TRBJ2-7; 9 bases fit TRBD1. The CDR3 covers 15 residues. Per the germline V gene, CDR1 is MGHRA and CDR2 is YSYEKL. The ends lost 4 bases at V and 3 bases at J; junction bases unmatched: 7. CDR3 DNA sequence: TGCGCCAGCAGCCGAGGGGACAGGGATGGCTACGAGCAGTACTTC. Amino acids: CASSRGDRDGYEQYF.

The V call is TRBV19, the J call TRBJ1-4; 11 bases are shared with TRBD1. The CDR3 runs 15 residues. Germline V gene lookup returns CDR1 LNHDA and CDR2 SQIVND (reference sequence). V lost 9 bases to trimming and J lost 0 bases; unmatched junction nucleotides: 3. The chain's CDR3 is CASQGQGATNEKLFF. CDR3 DNA sequence: TGTGCCAGCCAGGGACAGGGGGCAACTAATGAAAAACTGTTTTTT.